The next 18 T cell receptor beta chains were all read from a single sample in a study of blood T cell repertoires in COVID-19. TCRdb's copy holds only in-frame clones and misses some; the assay was immunoSEQ multiplex PCR. The sample holds approximately 100,000 clones, around nine tenths seen once. The sequenced sample consisted of peripheral blood. The source is a human donor with COVID-19, enrolled during active disease. The donor label of this sample is uncertain.

The chain has TRBV19 and TRBJ2-2; 15 bases match TRBD2. V lost 4 bases to trimming and J lost 0 bases; unmatched junction nucleotides: 3. The V gene's germline CDR1 is LNHDA and CDR2 SQIVND (reference sequence). The CDR3 runs 18 residues. CDR3 sequence reads: CASSTGLAGGSNTGELFF. The CDR3 coding sequence is TGTGCCAGTAGTACTGGACTAGCGGGGGGGTCGAACACCGGGGAGCTGTTTTTT. Using reference TRBV19 and TRBJ2-2 for the parts outside the CDR3, the full variable domain is DGGITQSPKYLFRKEGQNVTLSCEQNLNHDAMYWYRQDPGQGLRLIYYSQIVNDFQKGDIAEGYSVSREKKESFPLTVTSAQKNPTAFYLCASSTGLAGGSNTGELFFGEGSRLTVL.

The chain uses TRBV9 and TRBJ2-3; D is unresolved. The CDR3 runs 12 residues. The V end lost 4 bases, the J end lost 7 bases, and 10 bases lay between the germline ends. Germline CDR1 and CDR2: SGDLS and YYNGEE. CDR3 DNA sequence: TGTGCCAGCAGCCCCAGCGTAAATACGCAGTATTTT. Translation: CASSPSVNTQYF.

This clone was picked up a small number of times. The V and J genes are TRBV6-5 and TRBJ2-3; D perhaps matches TRBD1 (5 bases). The germline CDR1 and CDR2 sequences are MNHEY and SVGAGI. The CDR3 extends over 16 amino acids. V was trimmed by 0 bases and J by 0 bases, leaving 10 bases between them. In DNA form, the CDR3 reads TGTGCCAGCAGTTACTCAGGAAAGGGGAGCACAGATACGCAGTATTTT. It translates to CASSYSGKGSTDTQYF.

This clone showed up just once. The chain carries TRBV2 and TRBJ1-6, with TRBD1 matching 10 bases. This CDR3 spans 12 amino acids. J gave up 9 bases and V 8 bases, and 1 base lay outside the gene matches. The germline gives CDR1 SNHLY, CDR2 FYNNEI. The chain's CDR3 is CASGTGVSPLHF. CDR3 sequence (DNA): TGTGCCAGCGGGACAGGGGTTTCACCCCTCCACTTT.

A single count supports this clone. The J gene is TRBJ2-3, the V gene TRBV5-1; D remains unclear. Germline assignment: CDR1 SGHRS and CDR2 YFSETQ. The CDR3 sequence is 15 residues long. V lost 0 bases, J lost 0 bases, and 8 bases lay in between. CDR3 DNA: TGCGCCAGCAGCTTGGAACAGCTGAGCACAGATACGCAGTATTTT. This sequence encodes CASSLEQLSTDTQYF.

The rearrangement links TRBV20-1 to TRBJ2-1; unclear D gene. This CDR3 is built from 11 residues. Germline V gene sequence: CDR1 DFQATT, CDR2 SNEGSKA (reference sequence). V was cut by 1 base and J by 5 bases, with 3 bases left in between. The CDR3 reads CSARADNEQFF. For the CDR3, the DNA is TGCAGTGCTAGAGCAGACAATGAGCAGTTCTTC.

The CDR3 here is CASSPGGARHGYTF. Written as DNA, the CDR3 is TGTGCCAGCAGCCCAGGGGGCGCGAGACATGGCTACACCTTC. The gene calls are TRBV14 and TRBJ1-2; 8 bases match TRBD1. Germline V gene sequence: CDR1 SGHDN, CDR2 FVKESK. V lost 4 bases and J lost 6; bases outside the gene matches: 7. There are 14 residues in the CDR3.

The J gene is TRBJ2-2, the V gene TRBV18; 8 bases align to TRBD1. Trimming cost V 0 bases and J 5 bases; bases outside gene matches: 5. This CDR3 has 16 amino acids. Germline V gives CDR1 KGHSH, CDR2 LQKENI. CDR3 sequence reads: CASSPPATGETGELFF. CDR3 sequence (DNA): TGTGCCAGCTCACCACCCGCGACAGGGGAAACCGGGGAGCTGTTTTTT.

V usage is TRBV29-1 and J usage is TRBJ2-6, with D possibly TRBD2 on 6 matching bases. V lost 4 bases, J lost 0 bases, and 10 bases lay in between. CDR1 is SQVTM, CDR2 ANQGSEA, per germline. The CDR3 length is 15 residues. The CDR3 loop reads CSVGTTGSGANVLTF. In nucleotides, the CDR3 is TGCAGCGTTGGGACTACAGGCTCTGGGGCCAACGTCCTGACTTTC.

The V and J genes are TRBV5-1 and TRBJ2-7; 13 nucleotides align to TRBD2. With V trimmed by 4 bases and J by 6 bases, 10 bases remained unmatched. CDR3 length: 16 residues. Looked up from germline, CDR1 is SGHRS and CDR2 is YFSETQ. CDR3 in DNA: TGCGCCAGCAGCAACACGATACTAGCGGGAGGGGGCGAGCAGTACTTC. Translated: CASSNTILAGGGEQYF.

The chain couples TRBV19 to TRBJ1-5; D is perhaps TRBD1 (6 bases). Trimming stripped 9 bases from V and 2 bases from J, with 17 bases between. Germline V CDR1 and CDR2: LNHDA, SQIVND (reference sequence). This CDR3 has 15 residues. CDR3 DNA sequence: TGTGCCAGCCAGCGGGGGGCGTTTGGCAATCAGCCCCAGCATTTT. Protein product: CASQRGAFGNQPQHF.

This clone came up once. The chain recombines TRBV18 with TRBJ1-6; D is possibly TRBD1 (5 bases). In germline, CDR1 is KGHSH, CDR2 LQKENI. Trimming removed 0 bases at V and 9 bases at J, with 12 bases between. CDR3 length: 15 amino acids. Written as DNA, the CDR3 is TGTGCCAGCTCACCACCCGTGGGGGAGGGTTCACCCCTCCACTTT. Its translation is CASSPPVGEGSPLHF.

This chain joins TRBV6-1 and TRBJ2-3; 7 bases match TRBD2. The CDR3 is made up of 16 amino acids. CDR1 and CDR2 from the germline V gene are MNHNS and SASEGT. Trimming at V came to 4 bases and at J to 1 base, leaving 8 bases not matched to a gene. The CDR3 sequence: CASSAISGRGTDTQYF. In nucleotides, the CDR3 is TGTGCCAGCAGTGCGATTAGCGGGCGAGGCACAGATACGCAGTATTTT.

There are a few counts of this clone. J is TRBJ1-6 and V is TRBV3-1 (or the pseudogene TRBV3-2), with TRBD1 matching over 10 bases. CDR1 and CDR2 from the germline V gene are LGHDT and YNNKEL (reference sequence). Unmatched junction bases numbered 10, after V lost 4 bases and J lost 13 bases. The CDR3 consists of 15 residues. CDR3 nucleotide sequence: TGTGCCAGCAGCCCACCGGGGACAGGGGAGCGCCCCCTCCACTTT. This encodes CASSPPGTGERPLHF.

J is TRBJ2-5 and V is TRBV12-5; D is perhaps TRBD1 (6 bases). Trimming took off 0 bases at V and 2 bases at J, with 19 bases between the two ends. Per the germline V gene, CDR1 is LGHNT and CDR2 is FRNRAP. This CDR3 is 18 amino acids long. The chain's CDR3 is CASGLVASDNRAQETQYF. For the CDR3, the DNA is TGTGCTAGTGGTTTGGTAGCATCCGACAACAGGGCGCAAGAGACCCAGTACTTC.

This rearrangement joins TRBV7-9 to TRBJ2-1, with D possibly TRBD2 on 6 matching bases. CDR3 length equals 12 residues. Germline V gene lookup returns CDR1 SEHNR and CDR2 FQNEAQ (reference sequence). V dropped 4 bases and J dropped 14 bases, with 15 bases sitting between them. CDR3 nucleotides: TGTGCCAGCAGCTCGGGACTCCGGCTTGAGTTCTTC. Encoded protein: CASSSGLRLEFF.

The chain has TRBV13 and TRBJ1-2; D is unresolved. Germline CDR1 is PRHDT and CDR2 is FYEKMQ (reference sequence). The CDR3 length is 13 residues. V lost 0 bases and J lost 5, with 7 bases in between. CDR3 bases: TGTGCCAGCAGCTTAGGGACACCGTATGGCTACACCTTC. The encoded protein is CASSLGTPYGYTF.

CDR3 residues: CASSYDRDSGNTIYF. Here the CDR3 DNA reads TGTGCCAGCAGTTACGACAGAGACTCTGGAAACACCATATATTTT. This chain links TRBV6-5 with TRBJ1-3, with D possibly matching TRBD1 (5 bases). The CDR3 spans 15 residues. The ends were cut back, 2 bases at V and 0 bases at J, with 8 bases in the middle. Germline values: CDR1 MNHEY, CDR2 SVGAGI.